This is a list of T cell receptor beta chains from one sample in a study of shared clonotypes between healthy human individuals. Clones were read by immunoSEQ multiplex PCR, and TCRdb kept only the in-frame ones, dropping some. The sample shows a few million clones, 85% to 95% of them seen only once. Material: naive CD4+ T cells from PBMCs. All receptors come from a man between 18 and 29 years old in good health. Some clones in this sample may be carry-over from other donors' samples. Both conserved end residues are part of each CDR3. D genes are given only for firm matches. Only part of the rows carry a size: once, few, many, or a class if the clone is expanded.

cdr3_nt cdr3_aa clone_size d_call j_call v_call
TGCGCCAGCAGCATCGGGACTAGAGCCGAGCAGTACTTC CASSIGTRAEQYF - TRBD2 TRBJ2-7 TRBV5-1
TGCAGGGTAGGGGGCACTGAAGCTTTCTTT CRVGGTEAFF - - TRBJ1-1 TRBV20-1
TGTGCCACCAGCAGAGATCGCGGGAGGGAAGAGACCCAGTACTTC CATSRDRGREETQYF - TRBD2 TRBJ2-5 TRBV15
TGCGCCAGCAGCTTGGTATTTTCCGCTAGCGGGTCACACAATGAGCAGTTCTTC CASSLVFSASGSHNEQFF - TRBD2 TRBJ2-1 TRBV5-1
TGTGCCAGCACGACACAGGTTCCTTACGGAAACACCATATATTTT CASTTQVPYGNTIYF - - TRBJ1-3 TRBV5-6
TGTGCCAGCAGTAAAACAGGGGGCTCCTACAATGAGCAGTTCTTC CASSKTGGSYNEQFF - TRBD1 TRBJ2-1 TRBV28
TGTGCCAGCGACAAGGCCCCGAATGGGCCCCAGCATTTT CASDKAPNGPQHF - - TRBJ1-5 TRBV28
TGTGCCAGTATGCGGCGGAGGACTAGCACAGATACGCAGTATTTT CASMRRRTSTDTQYF - - TRBJ2-3 TRBV19
TGTGCCAGCAGTTCCCCCGGGGGGGTGGAATCAGATACGCAGTATTTT CASSSPGGVESDTQYF - TRBD2 TRBJ2-3 TRBV28
TGTGCCAGCAGTTTGGACAGTGGGCTGTTTTTT CASSLDSGLFF - - TRBJ2-2 TRBV28
TGTGCCAGCAGTTACCTACAGGGGGATCAGCCCCAGCATTTT CASSYLQGDQPQHF - TRBD1 TRBJ1-5 TRBV6-6
TGTGCCAGCAGTACTACGGACACCTCTGGGGCCAACGTCCTGACTTTC CASSTTDTSGANVLTF once - TRBJ2-6 TRBV6-6
TGTGCCAGCAGTCCGGGGACTAGCGGGGTAACCTACAATGAGCAGTTCTTC CASSPGTSGVTYNEQFF - TRBD2 TRBJ2-1 TRBV27
TGTGCCAGCAGCTTGGCAGGGGGTAGCTTTGAAAAACTGTTTTTT CASSLAGGSFEKLFF - TRBD1 TRBJ1-4 TRBV5-4
TGTGCCAGCTCACCAGTAGCCGTATCAGGGCCCTACGAGCAGTACTTC CASSPVAVSGPYEQYF - - TRBJ2-7 TRBV18
TGTGCCAGTAGTATCGGGGAGCCTGAAAAACTGTTTTTT CASSIGEPEKLFF once - TRBJ1-4 TRBV19
TGTGCCAGCCAGCTCGGTGGCACCATATATTTT CASQLGGTIYF - - TRBJ1-3 TRBV28
TGTGCCAGCAGCTTAGGGACTACCGCCAATGAGCAGTTCTTC CASSLGTTANEQFF - - TRBJ2-1 TRBV7-9
TGTGCCAGCAGCCCGGAGGAAGCCAAAAACATTCAGTACTTC CASSPEEAKNIQYF - - TRBJ2-4 TRBV7-6
TGTGCCAGCAGCTTGATACAGGGCAATCAGCCCCAGCATTTT CASSLIQGNQPQHF once - TRBJ1-5 TRBV5-5
TGCGCCAGCAGCTTAGGACAGGGGGGGTACGAGCAGTACTTC CASSLGQGGYEQYF - TRBD1 TRBJ2-7 TRBV5-1
TGTGCCAGCAGTGAAAATAAGGCTGAAGCTTTCTTT CASSENKAEAFF few - TRBJ1-1 TRBV2
TGTGCCAGCAGCTTCAACGGGGTAATCGGGACCCAGTACTTC CASSFNGVIGTQYF - - TRBJ2-5 TRBV7-9